The present T cell receptor (beta chain) was sequenced within a study of CD4 T cells in relation to SARS-CoV-2 and coronaviruses. Across the study: TCR beta CDR3s were sequenced after approximately ten-day antigen culture of PBMCs. The restricting HLA molecule for shared crossreactive spike epitopes was mapped. Study findings and constraints: Samples before the pandemic and after infection were not matched within any donor.

Here immunoSEQ multiplex PCR was the method, and the copy in TCRdb shows in-frame clones only, minus some. The table lists 25,000 to 30,000 clones, 74% of them singletons. The CDR3 totals 16 residues. CDR1 SGHRS and CDR2 YFSETQ come from the germline V gene. V lost 3 bases and J lost 1, with 14 bases in between. The unexposed donors gave CD4+ T cells in 2011-2018, prior to COVID-19. The cells were cultured for 10 days before CD4+ T cells were isolated. Unexposed-donor CD4+ T cells were probed with SARS-CoV-2 S/N and four cold-coronavirus spikes, cells permitting. Notes on this clone: The antigen is not known.

The clonotype was recovered from a human donor in good health. The gene calls are TRBV5-1 and TRBJ1-5; D is unclear. The material sequenced was CD4+ T cells from PBMCs, cultured in vitro. CDR3 loop: CASSYDGPGSNQPQHF. The CDR3 DNA reads as TGCGCCAGCAGCTATGACGGGCCCGGGAGCAATCAGCCCCAGCATTTT.